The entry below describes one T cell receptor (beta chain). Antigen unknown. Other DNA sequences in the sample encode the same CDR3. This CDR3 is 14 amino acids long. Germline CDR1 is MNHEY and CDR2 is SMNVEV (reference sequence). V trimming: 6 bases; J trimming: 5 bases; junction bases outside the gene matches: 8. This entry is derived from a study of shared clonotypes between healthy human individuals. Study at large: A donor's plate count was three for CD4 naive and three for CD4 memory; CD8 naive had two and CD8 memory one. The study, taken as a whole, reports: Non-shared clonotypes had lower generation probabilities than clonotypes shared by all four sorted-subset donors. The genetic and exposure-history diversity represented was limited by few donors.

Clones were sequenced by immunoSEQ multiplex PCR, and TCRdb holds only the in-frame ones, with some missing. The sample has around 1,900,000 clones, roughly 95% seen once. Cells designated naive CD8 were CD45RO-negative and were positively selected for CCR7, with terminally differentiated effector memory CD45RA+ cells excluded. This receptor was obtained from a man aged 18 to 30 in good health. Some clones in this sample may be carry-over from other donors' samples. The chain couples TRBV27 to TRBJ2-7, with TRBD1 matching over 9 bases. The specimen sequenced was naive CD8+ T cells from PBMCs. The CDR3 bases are TGTGCCAGCAGCCTGACAGGGGGACTCAACGAGCAGTACTTC. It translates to CASSLTGGLNEQYF.